There are many counts of the clone carrying this T cell receptor (beta chain). The investigators amplified TCR beta CDR3 regions from RNA transcripts. HTBI primers were employed in a first-round RT-PCR of the TCR CDR3. In TCRdb, the multiplex PCR reads were re-called with MiXCR into one record per CDR3 protein. The top ten hold roughly 29% of the sample, which has over 150,000 distinct CDR3 sequences, around 15% seen once. This specimen belongs to a study of T cells in Graves' hyperthyroidism and ophthalmopathy. The CDR3 has 14 amino acids. V lost 2 bases to trimming and J lost 3 bases, with 12 bases between them. Per the germline V gene, CDR1 is SGHRS and CDR2 is YFSETQ. Clinical symptoms, serum thyroxine and TRAb, thyroid ultrasound and orbital computed tomography were used for the diagnoses.

J is TRBJ2-7 and V is TRBV5-1; D is perhaps TRBD1 (5 bases). This TCR derives from a woman aged 50 to 60 with Graves' hyperthyroidism. The source material was blood. The CDR3 sequence is CASSFQGPNYEQYF. The CDR3, as DNA: TGCGCCAGCAGCTTTCAGGGCCCAAACTACGAGCAGTACTTC.